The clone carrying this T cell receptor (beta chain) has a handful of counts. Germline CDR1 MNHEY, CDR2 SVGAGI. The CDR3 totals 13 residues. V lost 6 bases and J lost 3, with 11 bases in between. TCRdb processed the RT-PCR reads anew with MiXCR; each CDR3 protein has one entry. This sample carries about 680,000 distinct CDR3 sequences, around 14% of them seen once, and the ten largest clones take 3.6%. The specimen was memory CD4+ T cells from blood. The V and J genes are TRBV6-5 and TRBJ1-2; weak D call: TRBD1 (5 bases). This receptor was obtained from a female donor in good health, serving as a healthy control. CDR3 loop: CASSLQDHYGYTF. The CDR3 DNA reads TGTGCCAGCAGCCTACAGGATCACTATGGCTACACCTTC.